A single sample gave rise to the 27 T cell receptor beta chains below, sequenced in a study of monozygotic twins with inflammatory bowel disease. TCRdb reworked the 5' RACE reads into one entry per CDR3 protein, no DNA. The data show 350,000 to 400,000 distinct CDR3 sequences, and the top ten clones hold around 2.6%. The sample was blood. These receptors came from a human donor with ulcerative colitis or Crohn's disease, or a healthy co-twin of an affected twin (not recorded which).

The chain has TRBV10-3 and TRBJ2-3; TCRdb proposes TRBD2, but this gene call is untestable without DNA. This CDR3 is 16 amino acids long. In germline, CDR1 is ENHRY, CDR2 SYGVKD. CDR3 sequence: CAISPRLAGVQDTQYF.

This rearrangement joins TRBV5-8 to TRBJ1-6; TCRdb's assignment of TRBD1 cannot be checked, as there is no DNA. Germline V gives CDR1 SGHTS, CDR2 YDEGEE. The CDR3 loop spans 16 amino acids. The chain's CDR3 is CASSYAARAYNSPLHF.

The V call is TRBV20-1, the J call TRBJ2-7; TCRdb's D gene call, TRBD1, goes unchecked for lack of DNA. The CDR3 covers 15 residues. Germline CDR1 is DFQATT and CDR2 is SNEGSKA (reference sequence). The CDR3 spells CSALSGTGSSYEQYF.

The chain combines TRBV4-1 with TRBJ1-2; TCRdb returns TRBD1, unconfirmable since there is no DNA. Germline lookup yields CDR1 MGHRA and CDR2 YSYEKL. The CDR3 runs to 14 residues. The CDR3 sequence is CASSQDGRGRGYTF.

This rearrangement joins TRBV28 to TRBJ2-1. Per germline, CDR1 MDHEN and CDR2 SYDVKM. The CDR3 is 15 amino acids. The CDR3 spells CASSYTGGSYNEQFF.

The chain joins TRBV12-3 or TRBV12-4 to TRBJ2-1; the TCRdb call, TRBD2, lacks DNA for checking. This CDR3 comprises 14 residues. The CDR3 sequence: CASRPTGGYNEQFF.

This chain links TRBV7-6 with TRBJ1-4. CDR3 length equals 14 residues. From germline, CDR1 is SGHVS and CDR2 FNYEAQ. This CDR3 reads CASSRAGNDEKLFF.

The chain is built from TRBV27 and TRBJ2-7; without DNA, the TCRdb call of TRBD1 cannot be checked. This CDR3 is 15 amino acids long. Germline-derived CDR1 and CDR2 are MNHEY and SMNVEV (reference sequence). The CDR3 spells CASSPGTGNSREQYF.

J is TRBJ2-5 and V is TRBV19. The CDR3 has 14 residues. Germline V lookup: CDR1 LNHDA, CDR2 SQIVND (reference sequence). CDR3 sequence reads: CASSILPNGETQYF.

This chain connects TRBV20-1 to TRBJ2-7; TCRdb outputs TRBD1, but without DNA this stays unchecked. Germline V gives CDR1 DFQATT, CDR2 SNEGSKA (reference sequence). The CDR3 is 13 residues long. CDR3 protein: CGASPGGVYEQYF.

The genes are TRBV12-3 or TRBV12-4 and TRBJ2-7; TCRdb's assignment of TRBD2 cannot be checked, as there is no DNA. There are 16 residues in the CDR3. The CDR3 sequence: CASSPRSGGAGYEQYF.

The genes are TRBV18 and TRBJ2-7; TCRdb calls TRBD1, which cannot be checked without DNA. This CDR3 is 15 amino acids long. Germline-derived CDR1 and CDR2 are KGHSH and LQKENI. The CDR3 loop reads CASSQSKGVTWEQYF.

The chain combines TRBV20-1 with TRBJ1-1; the D call from TCRdb, TRBD1, cannot be confirmed without DNA. The CDR3 is 12 residues long. Per the germline V gene, CDR1 is DFQATT and CDR2 is SNEGSKA (reference sequence). CDR3 protein: CSARGGRTEAFF.

The chain links TRBV5-4 to TRBJ1-4; TCRdb outputs TRBD1, but without DNA this stays unchecked. This CDR3 has 19 amino acids. CDR1 SGHNT and CDR2 YYREEE come from the germline V gene (reference sequence). The CDR3 sequence is CASSFFWGQGLATNEKLFF.

V is TRBV5-1 and J is TRBJ1-1. Per germline, CDR1 SGHRS and CDR2 YFSETQ. This CDR3 is built from 16 residues. This CDR3 is CASSLAGGNHDTEAFF.

The chain has TRBV5-6 and TRBJ1-4; without DNA, the TCRdb call of TRBD1 cannot be checked. This CDR3 is 17 amino acids long. Germline CDR1 reads SGHDT; CDR2 reads YYEEEE. Here the CDR3 reads CASSLKAGFATNEKLFF.

The rearrangement uses TRBV7-2 and TRBJ2-3; the D call from TCRdb, TRBD2, cannot be confirmed without DNA. Germline V gene lookup returns CDR1 SGHTA and CDR2 FQGNSA. This CDR3 region has 12 residues. CDR3 loop: CASRDSGNTQYF.

The chain recombines TRBV30 with TRBJ1-2. Germline-derived CDR1 and CDR2 are GTSNPN and SVGIG (reference sequence). The CDR3 length is 14 residues. CDR3 amino acids: CAWSPEGTGYGYTF.

The gene calls are TRBV24-1 and TRBJ2-2; TCRdb's assignment of TRBD2 cannot be checked, as there is no DNA. The CDR3 totals 17 residues. CDR1 and CDR2 (germline): KGHDR, SFDVKD. The CDR3 sequence: CATSDLKDSAGPRKLFF.

This chain joins TRBV5-1 and TRBJ2-2; TCRdb's D call, TRBD1, is unchecked because there is no DNA. The CDR3 covers 14 residues. Germline CDR1 SGHRS, CDR2 YFSETQ. The CDR3 loop is CASSEGVSAGELFF.

V and J are TRBV6-6 and TRBJ2-5; TCRdb designates TRBD2, a call that cannot be tested without DNA. Germline assignment: CDR1 MNHNY and CDR2 SVGAGI (reference sequence). The CDR3 runs to 13 residues. CDR3 sequence: CASSYWEGETQYF.

This chain connects TRBV12-3 or TRBV12-4 to TRBJ2-5. There are 12 residues in the CDR3. The CDR3 here is CASRGDQETQYF.

The gene calls are TRBV7-7 and TRBJ2-1; TCRdb lists TRBD2, though no DNA is available to test this call. The CDR3 has 18 residues. Germline values: CDR1 SSHAT, CDR2 FNYEAQ (reference sequence). The CDR3 sequence is CASSLPPSGGAIYNEQFF.

The chain joins TRBV4-1 to TRBJ2-7; TCRdb's D call, TRBD1, is unchecked because there is no DNA. The germline V gene encodes CDR1 MGHRA and CDR2 YSYEKL. The CDR3 runs 12 residues. The CDR3 reads CASSRTGYEQYF.

The chain has TRBV12-3 or TRBV12-4 and TRBJ2-5; TCRdb reports TRBD2, a call that lacks DNA to check it against. The length of the CDR3 is 12 residues. CDR3 protein: CASTPSGETQYF.

This sequence joins TRBV3-1 and TRBJ2-7; TCRdb designates TRBD1, a call that cannot be tested without DNA. The CDR3 contains 14 residues. Germline V gene data show CDR1 as LGHDT and CDR2 as YNNKEL (reference sequence). This chain's CDR3 is CASSQGLGAYEQYF.

The genes are TRBV6-5 and TRBJ2-7; TCRdb lists TRBD1, though no DNA is available to test this call. Per the germline V gene, CDR1 is MNHEY and CDR2 is SVGAGI. The CDR3 is 13 residues long. The CDR3 sequence: CASSRTRVGEQYF.